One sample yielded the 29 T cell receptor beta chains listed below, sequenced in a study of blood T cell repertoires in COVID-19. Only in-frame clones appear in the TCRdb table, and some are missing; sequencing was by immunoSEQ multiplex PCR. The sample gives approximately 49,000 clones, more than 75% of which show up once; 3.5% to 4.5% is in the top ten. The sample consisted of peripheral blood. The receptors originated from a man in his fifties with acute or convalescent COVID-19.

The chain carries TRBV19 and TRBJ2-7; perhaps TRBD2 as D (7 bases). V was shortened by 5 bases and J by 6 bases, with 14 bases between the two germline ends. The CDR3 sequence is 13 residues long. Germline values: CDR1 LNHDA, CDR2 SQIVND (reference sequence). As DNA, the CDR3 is TGTGCCAGTAGTGCCGGGGGGACAACCGAGCAGTACTTC. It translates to CASSAGGTTEQYF.

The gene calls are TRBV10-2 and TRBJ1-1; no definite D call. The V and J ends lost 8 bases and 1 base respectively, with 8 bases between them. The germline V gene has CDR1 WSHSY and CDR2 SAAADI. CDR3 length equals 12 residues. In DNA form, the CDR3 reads TGCGCCAGCGGCGAGGCGAACACTGAAGCTTTCTTT. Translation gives CASGEANTEAFF.

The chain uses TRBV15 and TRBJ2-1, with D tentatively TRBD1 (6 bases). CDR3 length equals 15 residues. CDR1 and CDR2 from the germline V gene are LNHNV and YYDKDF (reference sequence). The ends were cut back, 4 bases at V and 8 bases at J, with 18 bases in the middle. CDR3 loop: CATSILEGHRDEQFF. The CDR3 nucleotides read TGTGCCACCAGCATCCTAGAGGGGCACAGGGATGAGCAGTTCTTC.

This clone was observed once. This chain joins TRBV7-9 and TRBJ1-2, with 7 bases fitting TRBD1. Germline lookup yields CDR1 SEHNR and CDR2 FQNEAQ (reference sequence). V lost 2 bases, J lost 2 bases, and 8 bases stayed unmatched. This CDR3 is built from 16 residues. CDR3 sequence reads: CASSLTGTERNYGYTF. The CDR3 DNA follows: TGTGCCAGCAGCTTAACCGGGACAGAAAGAAACTATGGCTACACCTTC.

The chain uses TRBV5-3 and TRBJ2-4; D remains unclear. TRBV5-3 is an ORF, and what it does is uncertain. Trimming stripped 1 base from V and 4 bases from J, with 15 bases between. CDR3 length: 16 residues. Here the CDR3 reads CARSLIDNEPKNIQYF. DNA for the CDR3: TGTGCCAGAAGCTTGATAGACAATGAACCAAAAAACATTCAGTACTTC.

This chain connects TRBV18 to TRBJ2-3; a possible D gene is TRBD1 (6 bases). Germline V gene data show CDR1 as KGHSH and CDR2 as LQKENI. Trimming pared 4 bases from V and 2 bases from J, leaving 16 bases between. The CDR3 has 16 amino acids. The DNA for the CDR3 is TGTGCCAGCTCACGATTCCAGGGGCCTGACACAGATACGCAGTATTTT. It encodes CASSRFQGPDTDTQYF.

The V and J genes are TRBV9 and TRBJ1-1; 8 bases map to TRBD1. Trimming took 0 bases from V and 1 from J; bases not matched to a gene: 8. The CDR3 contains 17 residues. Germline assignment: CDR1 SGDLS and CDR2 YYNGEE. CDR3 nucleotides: TGTGCCAGCAGCGTAGCGGACAGGGTCGGGCGGAACACTGAAGCTTTCTTT. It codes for CASSVADRVGRNTEAFF. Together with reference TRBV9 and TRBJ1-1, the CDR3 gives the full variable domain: DSGVTQTPKHLITATGQRVTLRCSPRSGDLSVYWYQQSLDQGLQFLIQYYNGEERAKGNILERFSAQQFPDLHSELNLSSLELGDSALYFCASSVADRVGRNTEAFFGQGTRLTVV.

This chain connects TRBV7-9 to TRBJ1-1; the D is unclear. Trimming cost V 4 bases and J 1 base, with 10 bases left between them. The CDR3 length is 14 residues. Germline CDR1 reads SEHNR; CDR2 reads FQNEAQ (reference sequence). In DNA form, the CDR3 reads TGTGCCAGCAGCTGGGGAGCGGGGAACACTGAAGCTTTCTTT. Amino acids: CASSWGAGNTEAFF.

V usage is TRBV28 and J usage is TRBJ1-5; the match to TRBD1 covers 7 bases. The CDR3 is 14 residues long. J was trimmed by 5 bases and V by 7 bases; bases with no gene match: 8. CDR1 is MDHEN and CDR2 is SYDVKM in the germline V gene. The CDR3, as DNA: TGTGCCAGCATGGAGGGGGCCGGCGATCAGCCCCAGCATTTT. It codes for CASMEGAGDQPQHF.

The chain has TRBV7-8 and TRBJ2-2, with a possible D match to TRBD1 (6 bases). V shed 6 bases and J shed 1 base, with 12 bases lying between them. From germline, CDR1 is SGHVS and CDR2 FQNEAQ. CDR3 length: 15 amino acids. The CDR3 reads CASSSTGQNTGELFF. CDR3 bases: TGTGCCAGCAGTTCGACAGGACAGAACACCGGGGAGCTGTTTTTT.

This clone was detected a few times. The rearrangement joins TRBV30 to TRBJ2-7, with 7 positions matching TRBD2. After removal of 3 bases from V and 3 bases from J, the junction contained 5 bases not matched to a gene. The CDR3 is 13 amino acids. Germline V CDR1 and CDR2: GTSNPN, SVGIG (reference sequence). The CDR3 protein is CAWRGASGYEQYF. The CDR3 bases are TGTGCCTGGAGAGGGGCTAGCGGCTACGAGCAGTACTTC.

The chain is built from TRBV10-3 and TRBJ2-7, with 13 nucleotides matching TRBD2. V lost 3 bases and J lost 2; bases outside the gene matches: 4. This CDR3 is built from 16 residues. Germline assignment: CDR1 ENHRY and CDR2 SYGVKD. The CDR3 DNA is TGTGCCATCAGTGACCCGGGACTAGCGGGAACCTACGAGCAGTACTTC. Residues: CAISDPGLAGTYEQYF.

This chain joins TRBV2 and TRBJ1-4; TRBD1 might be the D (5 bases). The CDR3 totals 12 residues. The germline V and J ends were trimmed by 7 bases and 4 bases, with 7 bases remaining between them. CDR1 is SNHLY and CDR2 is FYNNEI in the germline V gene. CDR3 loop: CASTGLNEKLFF. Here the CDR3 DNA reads TGTGCCAGCACGGGACTTAATGAAAAACTGTTTTTT.

The CDR3: CASTPEGSGGQGEQFF. The CDR3 region has the DNA TGTGCCAGCACCCCCGAGGGTAGCGGGGGTCAGGGGGAGCAGTTCTTC. The gene calls are TRBV13 and TRBJ2-1; the match to TRBD2 covers 9 bases. This CDR3 has 16 amino acids. Germline loops: CDR1 PRHDT, CDR2 FYEKMQ (reference sequence). Trimming at V came to 7 bases and at J to 10 bases, leaving 17 bases not matched to a gene.

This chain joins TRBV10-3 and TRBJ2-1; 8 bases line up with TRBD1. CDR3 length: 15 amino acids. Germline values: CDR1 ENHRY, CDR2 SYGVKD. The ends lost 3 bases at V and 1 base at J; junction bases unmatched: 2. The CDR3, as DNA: TGTGCCATCAGTGACCGGACAGGGTCCTACAATGAGCAGTTCTTC. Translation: CAISDRTGSYNEQFF.

The DNA for the CDR3 is TGCGCCAGCAGCCCCTGGGACAGTAATGAAAAACTGTTTTTT. Amino acids: CASSPWDSNEKLFF. V usage is TRBV5-1 and J usage is TRBJ1-4; 7 positions agree with TRBD1. From germline, CDR1 is SGHRS and CDR2 YFSETQ. V shed 4 bases, J shed 4 bases, and the junction held 4 bases outside the gene matches. The CDR3 totals 14 residues. Supplemented by reference TRBV5-1 and TRBJ1-4, the full variable domain reads KAGVTQTPRYLIKTRGQQVTLSCSPISGHRSVSWYQQTPGQGLQFLFEYFSETQRNKGNFPGRFSGRQFSNSRSEMNVSTLELGDSALYLCASSPWDSNEKLFFGSGTQLSVL.

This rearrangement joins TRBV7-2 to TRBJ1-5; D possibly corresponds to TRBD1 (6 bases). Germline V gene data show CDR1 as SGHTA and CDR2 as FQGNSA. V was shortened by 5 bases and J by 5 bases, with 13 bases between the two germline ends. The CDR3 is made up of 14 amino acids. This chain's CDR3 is CASSDGQRHQPQHF. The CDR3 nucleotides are TGTGCCAGCAGCGATGGACAGAGGCATCAGCCCCAGCATTTT.

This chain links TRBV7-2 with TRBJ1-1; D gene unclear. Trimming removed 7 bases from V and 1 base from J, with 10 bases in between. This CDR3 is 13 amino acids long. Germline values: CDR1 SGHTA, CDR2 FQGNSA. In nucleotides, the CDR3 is TGTGCCAGCAAGTCTCTATGGAACACTGAAGCTTTCTTT. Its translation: CASKSLWNTEAFF.

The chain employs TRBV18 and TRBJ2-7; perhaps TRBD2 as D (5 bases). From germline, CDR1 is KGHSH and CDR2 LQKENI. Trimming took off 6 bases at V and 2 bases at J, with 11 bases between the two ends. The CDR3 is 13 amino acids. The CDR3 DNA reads TGTGCCAGCTCCGCCACGACTACCTACGAGCAGTACTTC. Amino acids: CASSATTTYEQYF.

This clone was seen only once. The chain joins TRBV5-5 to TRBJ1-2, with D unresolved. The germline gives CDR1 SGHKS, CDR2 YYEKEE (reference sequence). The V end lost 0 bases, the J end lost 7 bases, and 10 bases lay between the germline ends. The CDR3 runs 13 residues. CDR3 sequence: CASSLGAGRGYTF. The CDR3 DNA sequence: TGTGCCAGCAGCTTGGGAGCCGGTCGTGGCTACACCTTC.

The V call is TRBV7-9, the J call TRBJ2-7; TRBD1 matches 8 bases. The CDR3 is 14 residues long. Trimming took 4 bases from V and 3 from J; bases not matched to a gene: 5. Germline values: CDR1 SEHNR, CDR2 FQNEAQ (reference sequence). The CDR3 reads CASSYGQGYYEQYF. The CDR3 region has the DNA TGTGCCAGCAGCTACGGACAGGGATACTACGAGCAGTACTTC. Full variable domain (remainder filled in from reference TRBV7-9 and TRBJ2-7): DTGVSQNPRHKITKRGQNVTFRCDPISEHNRLYWYRQTLGQGPEFLTYFQNEAQLEKSRLLSDRFSAERPKGSFSTLEIQRTEQGDSAMYLCASSYGQGYYEQYFGPGTRLTVT.

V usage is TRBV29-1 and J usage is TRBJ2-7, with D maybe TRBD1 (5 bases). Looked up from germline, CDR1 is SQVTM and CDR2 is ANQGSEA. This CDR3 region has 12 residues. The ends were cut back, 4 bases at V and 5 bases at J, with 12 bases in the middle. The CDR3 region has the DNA TGCAGCGTTGGGCAGGGTGGCGACGAGCAGTACTTC. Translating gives CSVGQGGDEQYF.

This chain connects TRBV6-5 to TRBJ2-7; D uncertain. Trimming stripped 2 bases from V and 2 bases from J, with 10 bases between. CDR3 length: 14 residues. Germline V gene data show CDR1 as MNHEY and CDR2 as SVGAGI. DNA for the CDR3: TGTGCCAGCAGTTACGTCGGGTTAGCCTACGAGCAGTACTTC. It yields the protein CASSYVGLAYEQYF.

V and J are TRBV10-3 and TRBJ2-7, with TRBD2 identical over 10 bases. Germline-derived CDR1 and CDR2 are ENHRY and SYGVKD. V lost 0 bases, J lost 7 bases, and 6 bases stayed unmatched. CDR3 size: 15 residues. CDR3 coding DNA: TGTGCCATCAGTGAGTCCCTAGCGGGAGTTAGTGAGCAGTACTTC. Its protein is CAISESLAGVSEQYF.

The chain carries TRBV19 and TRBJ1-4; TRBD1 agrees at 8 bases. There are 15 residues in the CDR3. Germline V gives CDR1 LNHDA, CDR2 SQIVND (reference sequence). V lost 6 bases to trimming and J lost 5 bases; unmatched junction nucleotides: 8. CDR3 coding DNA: TGTGCCAGTAGCCGTCAGGGGGCTCAGAATGAAAAACTGTTTTTT. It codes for CASSRQGAQNEKLFF.

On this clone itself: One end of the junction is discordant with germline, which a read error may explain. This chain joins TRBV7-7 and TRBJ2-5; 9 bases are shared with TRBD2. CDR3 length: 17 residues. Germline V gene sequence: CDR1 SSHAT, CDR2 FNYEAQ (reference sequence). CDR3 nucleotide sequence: TGTGCTAGCAGCTTAAGGCTCGCGGGAGGGCCTTCGGAGACCCAGTACTTC. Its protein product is CASSLRLAGGPSETQYF.

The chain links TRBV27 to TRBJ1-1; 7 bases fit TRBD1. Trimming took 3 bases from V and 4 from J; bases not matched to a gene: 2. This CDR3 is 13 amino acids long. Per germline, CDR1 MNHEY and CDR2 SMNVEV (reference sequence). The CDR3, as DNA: TGTGCCAGCAGTTTTAAGGGGGCCACTGAAGCTTTCTTT. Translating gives CASSFKGATEAFF.

CDR3 bases: TGTGCCAGCTCACCAGGCGAAGGCAGGGGGCGTGGGGCCAACGTCCTGACTTTC. Amino acid sequence: CASSPGEGRGRGANVLTF. The rearrangement uses TRBV18 and TRBJ2-6; the match to TRBD1 covers 8 bases. The CDR3 has 18 residues. J lost 3 bases, V lost 2 bases, and 9 bases had no gene match. CDR1 and CDR2 (germline): KGHSH, LQKENI.

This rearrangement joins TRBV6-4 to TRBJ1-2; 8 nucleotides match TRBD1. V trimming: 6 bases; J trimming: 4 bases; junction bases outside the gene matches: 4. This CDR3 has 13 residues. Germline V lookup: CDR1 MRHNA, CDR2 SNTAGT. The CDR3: CASSAQGGYGYTF. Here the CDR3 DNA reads TGTGCCAGCAGCGCACAGGGGGGCTATGGCTACACCTTC.